A single TCR beta chain is shown here with its context. The record originates from a study of tumor and adjacent non-tumor tissue in lung cancer. TCRbeta libraries were built with three rounds of nested PCR, modified from ARM-PCR. TCRdb analysed the multiplex PCR reads with MiXCR anew, one entry per CDR3 protein. Here the sample spans some 93,000 distinct CDR3 sequences, 67% being singletons. No cell sorting was done before RNA was extracted from the tissue. Donors were chemotherapy-naive, newly diagnosed lung cancer surgical patients in China, August–late 2014. CDR3 length equals 13 residues. The germline V gene encodes CDR1 SQVTM and CDR2 ANQGSEA.

This clonotype was obtained from a man aged 55 to 69 with non-small cell lung cancer. Sequencing used lung tumor tissue. The rearrangement uses TRBV29-1 and TRBJ1-5; a possible D gene is TRBD1 (6 bases). The CDR3 DNA follows: TGCGGCGCTGGATTAGGGGGGGGTCAGCCCCAGCATTTT. Its translation: CGAGLGGGQPQHF.